This T cell receptor (beta chain) was recorded in a study of shared clonotypes between healthy human individuals. Overall study: CD4 naive cells filled three plates per donor, CD4 memory three, CD8 naive two and CD8 memory one. Broader study findings: Measured sharing among donors was expected to vary with sequencing depth.

The CDR3 loop spans 12 amino acids. V dropped 1 base and J dropped 8 bases, with 5 bases sitting between them. The germline V gene encodes CDR1 SEHNR and CDR2 FQNEAQ (reference sequence). The repertoire was sequenced with immunoSEQ multiplex PCR; TCRdb's copy has only in-frame clones and lacks some. The sample has around 2.5 million clones; approximately 93% are singletons. All of the donors resided in Nashville, Tennessee, and each was a Caucasian adult. CD45RA+ naive and CD45RA-negative memory subsets were separated from CD4+ cells. Points on this clone: Its specificity is not known.

This clonotype originated in a man aged 18 to 35 in good health. Some clones in this sample may be carry-over from other donors' samples. The chain uses TRBV7-9 and TRBJ1-4, with D unclear. The sequenced sample was naive CD4+ T cells from PBMCs. Subset given: CD45RA+ positively selected. Written as DNA, the CDR3 is TGTGCCAGCAGCTTAGAACGGGAAAAACTGTTTTTT. Protein product: CASSLEREKLFF.